The present T cell receptor beta chain was sequenced within a study of shared clonotypes between healthy human individuals. Study-wide results and caveats: Naive subsets, compared against memory subsets, generally had larger estimated richness values. Naive CD4 clonotypes were shared across a few donors at roughly 5.5%.

Sequencing was performed with immunoSEQ multiplex PCR; in TCRdb, only in-frame clones are kept and a portion is missing. The sample contains about 2.1 million clones, about 93% of which appear only once. Terminally differentiated effector memory CD45RA+ cells were excluded from the naive CD8 cells, which were CD45RO-negative and positively selected for CCR7. Trimming took off 1 base at V and 0 bases at J, with 4 bases between the two ends. This CDR3 has 13 residues. The germline gives CDR1 SGHDT, CDR2 YYEEEE. As regards this clone: The antigen remains undetermined. The sample holds other DNA sequences that translate to the same CDR3.

The chain recombines TRBV5-6 with TRBJ1-1; D not certain. Specimen: naive CD8+ T cells from PBMCs. This TCR was recovered from a young man in good health. Some clones in this sample may be carry-over from other donors' samples. CDR3 coding DNA: TGTGCCAGCAGCTTGACAGTGAACACTGAAGCTTTCTTT. As protein: CASSLTVNTEAFF.